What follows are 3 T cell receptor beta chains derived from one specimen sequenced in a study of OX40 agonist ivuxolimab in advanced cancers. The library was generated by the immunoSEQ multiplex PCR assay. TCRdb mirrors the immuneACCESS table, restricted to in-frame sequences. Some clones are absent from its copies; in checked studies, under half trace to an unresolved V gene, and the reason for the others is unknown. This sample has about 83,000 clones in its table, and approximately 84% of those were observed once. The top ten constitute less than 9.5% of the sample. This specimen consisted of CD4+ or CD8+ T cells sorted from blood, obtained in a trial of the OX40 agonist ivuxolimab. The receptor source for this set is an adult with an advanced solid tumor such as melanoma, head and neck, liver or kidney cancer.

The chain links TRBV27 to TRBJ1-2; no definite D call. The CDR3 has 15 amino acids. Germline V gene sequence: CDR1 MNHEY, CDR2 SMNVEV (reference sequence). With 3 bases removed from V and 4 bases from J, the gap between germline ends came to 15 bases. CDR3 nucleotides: TGTGCCAGCAGTTTCCTAGGAGGGTTGGGCTATGGCTACACCTTC. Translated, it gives CASSFLGGLGYGYTF.

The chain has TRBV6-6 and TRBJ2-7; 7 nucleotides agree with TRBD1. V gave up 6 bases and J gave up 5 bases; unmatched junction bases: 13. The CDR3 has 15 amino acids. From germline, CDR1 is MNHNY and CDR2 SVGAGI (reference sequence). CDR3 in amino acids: CASRDKQGMWDEQYF. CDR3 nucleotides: TGTGCCAGCAGAGACAAACAGGGGATGTGGGACGAGCAGTACTTC.

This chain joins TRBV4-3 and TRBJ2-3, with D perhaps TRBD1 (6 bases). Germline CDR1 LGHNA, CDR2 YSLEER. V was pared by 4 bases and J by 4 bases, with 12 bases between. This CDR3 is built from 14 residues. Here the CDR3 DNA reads TGCGCCAGCAGCCGGACACAGGGCGCAGATACGCAGTATTTT. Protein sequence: CASSRTQGADTQYF.